The 14 T cell receptor beta chains given below trace back to one sample, sequenced in a study of shared clonotypes between healthy human individuals. Measured with immunoSEQ multiplex PCR; TCRdb has only the in-frame clones, and not every one. This sample has 600,000 to 700,000 clones, with 73% found just once. Input material: memory CD4+ T cells sorted from blood. Regarding subset: CD45RA-negative fraction. The receptor set was obtained from a woman in her 30s in good health.

As to this clone: With only one base between it and a far larger clone, this is likely a read error. The rearrangement joins TRBV7-9 to TRBJ1-5; D call uncertain. Trimming left V 1 base short and J 7 bases short, with 5 bases between. The CDR3 runs 12 residues. Per germline, CDR1 SEHNR and CDR2 FQNEAQ (reference sequence). DNA of the CDR3: TGTGCCAGCAGCTTAGGGGAACAGCCCCAGCATTTT. It translates to CASSLGEQPQHF.

This chain connects TRBV2 to TRBJ2-7; the D is unclear. The CDR3 runs to 12 residues. The germline gives CDR1 SNHLY, CDR2 FYNNEI. V lost 8 bases and J lost 3, with 11 bases in between. The CDR3, as DNA: TGTGCCAGCGGGCCCGGAAACTACGAGCAGTACTTC. Translation: CASGPGNYEQYF.

This chain links TRBV2 with TRBJ2-7; 7 nucleotides agree with TRBD1. V gave up 8 bases and J gave up 4 bases; unmatched junction bases: 8. Germline V gene sequence: CDR1 SNHLY, CDR2 FYNNEI. There are 13 residues in the CDR3. The CDR3 coding sequence is TGTGCCAGCGGCCGGGACAGTCAATACGAGCAGTACTTC. The encoded protein is CASGRDSQYEQYF. Full variable domain (rest looked up from reference TRBV2 and TRBJ2-7): EPEVTQTPSHQVTQMGQEVILRCVPISNHLYFYWYRQILGQKVEFLVSFYNNEISEKSEIFDDQFSVERPDGSNFTLKIRSTKLEDSAMYFCASGRDSQYEQYFGPGTRLTVT.

The chain uses TRBV19 and TRBJ1-5; D is perhaps TRBD1 (6 bases). The V end was cut by 5 bases, the J end by 1 base, with 12 bases between. The CDR3 loop spans 15 amino acids. Germline CDR1 LNHDA, CDR2 SQIVND (reference sequence). The CDR3 here is CASSLEGVSNQPQHF. The DNA for the CDR3 is TGTGCCAGTAGTTTGGAGGGGGTCAGCAATCAGCCCCAGCATTTT.

In this sample, this clone turned up a few times. This chain connects TRBV29-1 to TRBJ1-1; possible D gene TRBD1, 5 bases. The CDR3 covers 14 residues. Germline CDR1 and CDR2: SQVTM and ANQGSEA. With 5 bases removed from V and 3 bases from J, the gap between germline ends came to 16 bases. The CDR3 DNA reads as TGCAGCGTTCAATCCGGGGGGTTTGACACTGAAGCTTTCTTT. Encoded protein: CSVQSGGFDTEAFF. The full variable domain, rest sourced from reference TRBV29-1 and TRBJ1-1, is SAVISQKPSRDICQRGTSLTIQCQVDSQVTMMFWYRQQPGQSLTLIATANQGSEATYESGFVIDKFPISRPNLTFSTLTVSNMSPEDSSIYLCSVQSGGFDTEAFFGQGTRLTVV.

The V and J genes are TRBV2 and TRBJ2-2; D might be TRBD2 (6 bases). V was shortened by 3 bases and J by 4 bases, with 15 bases between the two germline ends. Per germline, CDR1 SNHLY and CDR2 FYNNEI. This CDR3 region has 16 residues. The CDR3 sequence: CASSDFSGPSTGELFF. CDR3 bases: TGTGCCAGCAGTGATTTTAGCGGTCCGAGCACCGGGGAGCTGTTTTTT.

The rearrangement joins TRBV10-3 to TRBJ1-2; D may be TRBD1 (6 bases). Germline CDR1 ENHRY, CDR2 SYGVKD. CDR3 length equals 17 residues. The V end lost 2 bases, the J end lost 1 base, and 17 bases lay between the germline ends. CDR3 in amino acids: CAISEGTAKGDNYGYTF. The CDR3 nucleotides are TGTGCCATCAGTGAGGGGACCGCCAAGGGGGATAACTATGGCTACACCTTC.

V gene TRBV19 combines with J gene TRBJ1-5; 9 bases line up with TRBD1. The ends lost 7 bases at V and 2 bases at J; junction bases unmatched: 12. This CDR3 is built from 17 residues. Germline V lookup: CDR1 LNHDA, CDR2 SQIVND (reference sequence). This CDR3 is CASMLDRGRSGNQPQHF. The CDR3 DNA reads TGTGCCAGTATGTTGGACAGGGGAAGGTCGGGCAATCAGCCCCAGCATTTT.

The chain carries TRBV5-6 and TRBJ2-5; D unclear. Trimming stripped 2 bases from V and 3 bases from J, with 11 bases between. Germline loops: CDR1 SGHDT, CDR2 YYEEEE. The CDR3 contains 14 residues. CDR3 sequence: CASSLGGVEETQYF. The DNA for the CDR3 is TGTGCCAGCAGCTTAGGTGGAGTCGAAGAGACCCAGTACTTC.

This rearrangement joins TRBV7-6 to TRBJ2-5; no firm D call. Trimming stripped 2 bases from V and 3 bases from J, with 7 bases between. This CDR3 spans 13 amino acids. Germline CDR1 SGHVS, CDR2 FNYEAQ. CDR3 sequence: CASSLSREETQYF. The DNA of the CDR3 is TGTGCCAGCAGCTTAAGCCGGGAAGAGACCCAGTACTTC.

The chain carries TRBV5-1 and TRBJ2-2, with TRBD2 identical over 13 bases. Germline CDR1 SGHRS, CDR2 YFSETQ. The CDR3 covers 16 residues. Germline trimming cut 6 bases from V and 5 bases from J; bases unmatched to any gene: 7. The CDR3 bases are TGCGCCAGCACCCCTCTGACTAGCGGGAGGACCGGGGAGCTGTTTTTT. Encoded protein: CASTPLTSGRTGELFF.

The V and J genes are TRBV7-6 and TRBJ2-3; TRBD2 matches 13 bases. V gave up 6 bases and J gave up 5 bases; unmatched junction bases: 11. The CDR3 covers 17 residues. The germline gives CDR1 SGHVS, CDR2 FNYEAQ. CDR3 residues: CASSSGPGTSGIDTQYF. The CDR3 nucleotides are TGTGCCAGCAGTTCAGGACCCGGGACTAGCGGGATAGATACGCAGTATTTT.

This chain connects TRBV1 to TRBJ2-3; the D call in the table, TRBD2, was not verified against the DNA. TRBV1 is classified as a pseudogene. This CDR3 is built from 16 residues. The CDR3 loop is CTSSQKTSERTDTQYF. CDR3 bases: TGCACCAGCAGCCAGAAAACTAGCGAACGCACAGATACGCAGTATTTT.

The rearrangement joins TRBV5-1 to TRBJ2-7; D gene ambiguous. Germline-derived CDR1 and CDR2 are SGHRS and YFSETQ. Trimming pared 1 base from V and 5 bases from J, leaving 10 bases between. This CDR3 region has 13 residues. DNA for the CDR3: TGCGCCAGCAGCTTGTGGGCGGAAGACGAGCAGTACTTC. This codes for CASSLWAEDEQYF.